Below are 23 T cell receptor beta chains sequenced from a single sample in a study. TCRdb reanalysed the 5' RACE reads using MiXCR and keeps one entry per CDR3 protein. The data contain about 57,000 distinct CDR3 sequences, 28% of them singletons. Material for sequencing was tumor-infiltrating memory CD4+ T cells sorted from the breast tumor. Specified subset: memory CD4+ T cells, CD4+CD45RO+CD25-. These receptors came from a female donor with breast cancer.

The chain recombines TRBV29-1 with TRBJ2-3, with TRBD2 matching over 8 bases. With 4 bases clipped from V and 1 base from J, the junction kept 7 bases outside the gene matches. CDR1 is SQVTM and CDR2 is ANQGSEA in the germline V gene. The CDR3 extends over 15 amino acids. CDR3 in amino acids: CSVGISGVGTDTQYF. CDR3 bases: TGCAGCGTTGGAATTAGCGGGGTGGGCACAGATACGCAGTATTTT.

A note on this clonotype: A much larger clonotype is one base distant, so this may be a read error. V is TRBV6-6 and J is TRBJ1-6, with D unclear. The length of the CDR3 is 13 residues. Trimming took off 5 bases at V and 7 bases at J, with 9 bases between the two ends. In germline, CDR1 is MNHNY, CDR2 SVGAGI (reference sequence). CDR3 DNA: TGTGCCAGCAGTCTGACCAGAAATTCACCCCTCCACTTT. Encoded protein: CASSLTRNSPLHF.

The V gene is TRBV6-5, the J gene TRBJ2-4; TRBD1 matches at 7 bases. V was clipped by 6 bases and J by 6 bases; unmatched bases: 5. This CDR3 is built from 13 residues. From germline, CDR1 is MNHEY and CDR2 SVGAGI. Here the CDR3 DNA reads TGTGCCAGCAGAACAGGGGCGACAAACATTCAGTACTTC. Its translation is CASRTGATNIQYF.

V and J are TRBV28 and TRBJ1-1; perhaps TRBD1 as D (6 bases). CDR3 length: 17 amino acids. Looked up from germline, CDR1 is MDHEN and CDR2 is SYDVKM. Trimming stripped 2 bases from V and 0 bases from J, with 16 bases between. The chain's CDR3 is CASSLTGSGEVNTEAFF. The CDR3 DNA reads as TGTGCCAGCAGTTTAACGGGCTCAGGGGAGGTGAACACTGAAGCTTTCTTT.

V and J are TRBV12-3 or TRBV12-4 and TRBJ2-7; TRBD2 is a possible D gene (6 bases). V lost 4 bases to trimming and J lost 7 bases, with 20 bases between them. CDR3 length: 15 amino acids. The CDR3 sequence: CASSYMSSGGREQYF. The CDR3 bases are TGTGCCAGCAGTTACATGTCGTCCGGGGGAAGGGAGCAGTACTTC.

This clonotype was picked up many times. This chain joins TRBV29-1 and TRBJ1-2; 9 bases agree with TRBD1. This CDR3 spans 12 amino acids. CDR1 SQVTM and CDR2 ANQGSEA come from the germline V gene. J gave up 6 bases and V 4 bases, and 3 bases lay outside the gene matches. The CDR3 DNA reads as TGCAGCGTTGTCCGGGACAGGGATGGCTACACCTTC. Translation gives CSVVRDRDGYTF.

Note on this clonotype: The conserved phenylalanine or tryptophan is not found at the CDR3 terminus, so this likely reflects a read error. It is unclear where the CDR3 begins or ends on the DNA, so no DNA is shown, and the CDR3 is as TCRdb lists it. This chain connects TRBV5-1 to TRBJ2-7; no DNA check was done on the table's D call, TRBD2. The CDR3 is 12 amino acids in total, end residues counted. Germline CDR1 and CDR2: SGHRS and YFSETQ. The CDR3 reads CASSSDRRDSPS.

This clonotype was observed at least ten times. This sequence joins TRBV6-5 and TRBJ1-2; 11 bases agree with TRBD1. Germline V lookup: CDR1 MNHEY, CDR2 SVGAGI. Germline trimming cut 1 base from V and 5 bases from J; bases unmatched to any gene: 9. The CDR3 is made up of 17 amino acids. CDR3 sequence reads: CASSYLRTGGAGYGYTF. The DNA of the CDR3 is TGTGCCAGCAGTTACTTGCGGACAGGGGGCGCCGGGTATGGCTACACCTTC.

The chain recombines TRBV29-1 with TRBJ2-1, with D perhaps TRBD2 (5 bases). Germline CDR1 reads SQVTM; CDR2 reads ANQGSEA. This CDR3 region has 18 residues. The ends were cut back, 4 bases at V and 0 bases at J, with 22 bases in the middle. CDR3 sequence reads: CSVVPQPKRKGSYNEQFF. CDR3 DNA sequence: TGCAGCGTTGTGCCCCAACCAAAGCGGAAGGGCTCCTACAATGAGCAGTTCTTC.

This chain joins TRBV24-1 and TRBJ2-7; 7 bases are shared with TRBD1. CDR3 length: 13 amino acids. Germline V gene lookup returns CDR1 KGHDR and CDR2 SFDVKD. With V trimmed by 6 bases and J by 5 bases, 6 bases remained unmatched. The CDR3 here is CATSSTGIDEQYF. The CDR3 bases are TGTGCCACCAGTTCGACAGGGATCGACGAGCAGTACTTC.

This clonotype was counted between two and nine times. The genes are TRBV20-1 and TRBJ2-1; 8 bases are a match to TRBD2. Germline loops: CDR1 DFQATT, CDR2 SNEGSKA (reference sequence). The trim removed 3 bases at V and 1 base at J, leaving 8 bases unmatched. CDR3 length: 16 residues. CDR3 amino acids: CSASGRAGASYNEQFF. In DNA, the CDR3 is TGCAGTGCTAGTGGGCGAGCGGGAGCGTCCTACAATGAGCAGTTCTTC.

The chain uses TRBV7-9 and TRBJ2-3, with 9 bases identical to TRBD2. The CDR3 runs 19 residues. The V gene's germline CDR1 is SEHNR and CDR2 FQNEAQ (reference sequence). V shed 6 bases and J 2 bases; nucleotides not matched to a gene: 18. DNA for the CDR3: TGTGCCAGCAGTATCACGGCGGGGCAGCGGGGGGATGACACAGATACGCAGTATTTT. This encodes CASSITAGQRGDDTDTQYF.

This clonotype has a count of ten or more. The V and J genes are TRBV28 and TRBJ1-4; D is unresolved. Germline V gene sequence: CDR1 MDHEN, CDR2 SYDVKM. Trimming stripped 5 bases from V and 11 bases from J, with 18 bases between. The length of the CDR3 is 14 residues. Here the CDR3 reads CASSPQLGLGKLFF. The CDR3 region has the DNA TGTGCCAGCAGTCCCCAATTGGGCCTCGGGAAACTGTTTTTT.

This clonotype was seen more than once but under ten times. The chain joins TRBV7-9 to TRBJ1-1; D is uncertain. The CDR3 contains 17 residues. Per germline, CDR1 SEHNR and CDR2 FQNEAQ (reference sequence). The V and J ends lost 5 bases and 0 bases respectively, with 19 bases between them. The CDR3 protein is CASSQRSTSPLNTEAFF. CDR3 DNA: TGTGCCAGCAGCCAGAGATCGACGAGCCCTTTGAACACTGAAGCTTTCTTT.

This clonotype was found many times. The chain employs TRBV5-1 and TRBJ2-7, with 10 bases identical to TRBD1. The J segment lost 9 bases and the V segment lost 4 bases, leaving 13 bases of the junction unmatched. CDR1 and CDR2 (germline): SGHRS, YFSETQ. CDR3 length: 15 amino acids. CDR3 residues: CASSPRQGADTGQYF. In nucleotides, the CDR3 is TGCGCCAGCAGCCCGAGACAGGGGGCGGACACGGGGCAGTACTTC.

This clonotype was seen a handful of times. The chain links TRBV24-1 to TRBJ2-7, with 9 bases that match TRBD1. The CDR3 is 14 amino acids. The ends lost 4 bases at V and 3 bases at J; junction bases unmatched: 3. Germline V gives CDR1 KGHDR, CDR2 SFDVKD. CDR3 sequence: CATSEGQGRYEQYF. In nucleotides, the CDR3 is TGTGCCACCAGTGAGGGACAGGGTCGCTACGAGCAGTACTTC.

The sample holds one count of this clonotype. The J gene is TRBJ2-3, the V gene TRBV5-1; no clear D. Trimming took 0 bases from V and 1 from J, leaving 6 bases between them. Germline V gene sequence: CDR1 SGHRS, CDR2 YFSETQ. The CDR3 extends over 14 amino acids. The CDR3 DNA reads TGCGCCAGCAGCTTGGACACACGCACAGATACGCAGTATTTT. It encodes CASSLDTRTDTQYF.

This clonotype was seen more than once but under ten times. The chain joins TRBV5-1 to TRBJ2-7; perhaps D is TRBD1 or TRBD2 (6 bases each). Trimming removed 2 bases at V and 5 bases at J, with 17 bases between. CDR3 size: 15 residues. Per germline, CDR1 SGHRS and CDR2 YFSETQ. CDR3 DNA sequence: TGCGCCAGCAGCTTCTTAGGGGGGCAATCGAACGAGCAGTACTTC. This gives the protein CASSFLGGQSNEQYF.

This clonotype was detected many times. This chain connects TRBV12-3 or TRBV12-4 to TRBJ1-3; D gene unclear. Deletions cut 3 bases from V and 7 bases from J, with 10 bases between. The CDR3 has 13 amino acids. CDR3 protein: CASSLVFGNTIYF. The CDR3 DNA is TGTGCCAGCAGTTTGGTCTTCGGGAACACCATATATTTT.

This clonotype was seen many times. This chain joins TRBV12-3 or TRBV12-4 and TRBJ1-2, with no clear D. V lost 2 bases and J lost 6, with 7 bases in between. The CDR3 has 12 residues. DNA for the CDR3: TGTGCCAGCAGTTTATCCTATGATGGCTACACCTTC. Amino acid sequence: CASSLSYDGYTF.

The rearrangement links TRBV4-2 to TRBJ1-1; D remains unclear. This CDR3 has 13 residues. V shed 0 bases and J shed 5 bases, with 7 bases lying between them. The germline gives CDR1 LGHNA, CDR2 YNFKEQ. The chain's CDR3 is CASSQEFGTEAFF. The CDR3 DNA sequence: TGTGCCAGCAGCCAAGAGTTTGGGACTGAAGCTTTCTTT.

CDR3 DNA sequence: TGTGCCAGCAGCCCTGGGGTCGATAACTATGGCTACACCTTC. Translating it yields CASSPGVDNYGYTF. The rearrangement links TRBV9 to TRBJ1-2, with no clear D. V was clipped by 4 bases and J by 1 base, with 11 bases between them. Germline values: CDR1 SGDLS, CDR2 YYNGEE. This CDR3 contains 14 residues.

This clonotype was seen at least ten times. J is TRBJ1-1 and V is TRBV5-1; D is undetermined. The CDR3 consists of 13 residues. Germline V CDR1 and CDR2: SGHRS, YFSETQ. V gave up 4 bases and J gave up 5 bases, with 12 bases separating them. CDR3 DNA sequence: TGCGCCAGCAGCCGCTCCCCGGAGACTGAAGCTTTCTTT. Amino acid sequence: CASSRSPETEAFF.